The present entry profiles one T cell receptor (beta chain) with its context. Its antigen remains undetermined. The sample holds no much larger clone one base away, and base qualities are not on file. The entire isolated RNA was reverse transcribed using the High Capacity cDNA Reverse Transcription Kit, and thus expressed TCRB transcripts were sequenced. Deep immunoSEQ sequencing was applied to naive, central memory and regulatory T cell samples, giving an average of about 3.7 million total reads per sample. Sorted cells were lysed in RLT buffer, and RNA was extracted using DNase-treated RNeasy Micro or Mini kits according to cell number. Each cell subset was processed separately to prevent cross-contamination, with patient and healthy donor samples processed together. The immunoSEQ multiplex PCR was used to amplify TCRB sequences from cDNA, generating 87-bp fragments that spanned the CDR3 region. Sequencing of the amplicons was done on the Illumina HiSeq platform. The authors' pipeline ran thus. Synthetic template baselines were used to correct PCR bias computationally, reads within Hamming distance 2 were collapsed together, and singletons that could not be merged were discarded. Reads were aligned to IMGT to assign V, D and J genes, CDR3 length, and insertions or deletions at six rearrangement sites. Within each subset, clonotype counts were normalized to the number of sorted cells before true diversity and Gini coefficients were calculated with the tcR R package. Repertoire sharing was quantified using the overlap coefficient calculated on TCRB nucleotide sequences. As a proxy for the pre-selection repertoire, out-of-frame TCRB sequences from naive cells were analyzed. TCRdb holds this immuneACCESS table with in-frame rearrangements only. Some clones are missing; in checked studies, unresolved V genes explain under half, and the rest has no known cause. The DNA was the basis for D and trimming; V, J and clone size are from that table. The sample table holds about half a million clones, of which roughly 10% were seen once. Together, the top ten hold 0.045% to 0.05% of the sample.

This specimen comes from a study of beta chain features in type 1 diabetes (dated by TCRdb to between 2017 and 2018). For the study in its entirety: Mean age, gender distribution, total cell number and subset yield were not different between patients and healthy donors. In the study, TCRB repertoires of sorted circulating CD4+ T cell subsets from recently diagnosed type 1 diabetes patients were compared with those of matched healthy donors. A total of under 140,000,000 sorted cells were examined across all samples, and the number of cells per subset was strongly correlated with RNA yield. Regulatory and stem cell-like memory subsets were obtained from only 8 patients and roughly 8 healthy donors, while naive and central memory subsets were obtained from all 28 donors.

Each donor gave one peripheral blood draw, about 110 mL on average, collected into heparinised tubes. Using a panel that included CD45RO, CCR7, CD25, CD127, CD95 and CD27, naive, central memory, regulatory and stem cell-like memory CD4+ T cells were sorted on a BD FACSAria II. Purity was above 95% for every sorted population. Right away, PBMCs were isolated by Lymphoprep density gradient centrifugation and were stained directly, with no culture step. So that batch effects would be minimized, each experiment stained and sorted samples in pairs, pairing one healthy donor with one patient. Trimming at the junction amounts to 4 bases on V and 4 bases on J, and the germline ends lie 8 bases apart. The germline V gene (reference sequence) supplies CDR1 SGHNT and CDR2 YYREEE. Including the terminal cysteine and phenylalanine, the CDR3 comprises 13 residues. The sequence is cut down to CDR3 DNA, 39 bases in frame from base 1.

The study at large found these results: At VDJ recombination sites, patients with type 1 diabetes made fewer insertions and deleted more nucleotides, a pattern implying thymic rearrangement abnormalities. Because the HLA sub-analyses included only small numbers of individuals, any influence of HLA type on TCRB rearrangement was left unresolved. Naive, central memory and regulatory TCRB repertoires appeared more similar among patients than among healthy donors. A moderate but significant shortening of TCRB CDR3 length was observed in type 1 diabetes patients in all four CD4+ subsets. PCR might favor shorter templates, but patient and control samples were amplified and corrected together, so any skew would affect both groups equally. Because cDNA was sequenced instead of genomic DNA, activated cells with high expression could be over-represented, although the groups did not differ in activation or CD3 levels.

This sequence originates from a woman aged 18-30 years in good health. The chain joins TRBV5-4 to TRBJ1-4; no D gene call is confident. Sample: naive CD4+ T cells from blood. Read against the paper, the sample's cell subset or site label means: true naive CD4+ T cells. The CDR3 region reads CASSRTSNEKLFF. Here is the DNA: TGTGCCAGCAGCCGGACCAGTAATGAAAAACTGTTTTTT.